Presented here are 10 T cell receptor beta chains from one specimen sequenced in a study of T cells in Graves' hyperthyroidism and ophthalmopathy. Researchers took RNA transcripts and amplified the TCR beta CDR3 regions from them. In the first-round RT-PCR of the TCR CDR3, the HTBI primer set was used. TCRdb itself ran the multiplex PCR reads through MiXCR, one entry per CDR3 protein. The sample has approximately 330,000 distinct CDR3 sequences; roughly 13% are singletons. Sequences were obtained from blood. These TCRs come from a woman aged 35 to 49 with Graves' ophthalmopathy.

This clonotype was observed once. With a much larger clone just one base away, this may be a read error. This chain joins TRBV7-2 and TRBJ2-5, with a possible D match to TRBD2 (6 bases). Trimming left V 3 bases short and J 4 bases short, with 15 bases between. This CDR3 has 15 amino acids. Germline V lookup: CDR1 SGHTA, CDR2 FQGNSA. The CDR3 here is CASSLGVGGGETQYF. CDR3 DNA: TGTGCCAGCAGCTTGGGAGTGGGGGGAGGAGAGACCCAGTACTTC.

In this sample, this clonotype turned up many times. The chain links TRBV27 to TRBJ1-6; D perhaps matches TRBD1 (5 bases). The ends were cut back, 2 bases at V and 6 bases at J, with 11 bases in the middle. This CDR3 contains 15 residues. Looked up from germline, CDR1 is MNHEY and CDR2 is SMNVEV (reference sequence). This chain's CDR3 is CASSLNPGSNSPLHF. CDR3 nucleotide sequence: TGTGCCAGCAGTTTAAACCCAGGGAGTAATTCACCCCTCCACTTT.

The table lists this clonotype with a few counts. The CDR3 bases are TGTGCCAGCAGCCCCCCGGGACTAGCGGGAGCTGGGGAGCTGTTTTTT. As protein: CASSPPGLAGAGELFF. The V call is TRBV13, the J call TRBJ2-2, with TRBD2 identical over 14 bases. The germline gives CDR1 PRHDT, CDR2 FYEKMQ (reference sequence). This CDR3 is 16 amino acids long. Unmatched junction bases numbered 7, after V lost 5 bases and J lost 8 bases.

V is TRBV5-4 and J is TRBJ2-5, with TRBD1 identical over 8 bases. CDR3 length: 14 amino acids. J gave up 1 base and V 3 bases, and 2 bases lay outside the gene matches. The germline gives CDR1 SGHNT, CDR2 YYREEE (reference sequence). The chain's CDR3 is CASSWTGFQETQYF. In nucleotides, the CDR3 is TGTGCCAGCAGCTGGACAGGGTTCCAAGAGACCCAGTACTTC.

In its sample, this clonotype was seen many times. This chain joins TRBV28 and TRBJ1-1; the match to TRBD1 covers 7 bases. Germline V CDR1 and CDR2: MDHEN, SYDVKM. The CDR3 runs 17 residues. V shed 8 bases and J 0 bases; nucleotides not matched to a gene: 15. The CDR3 DNA reads TGTGCCAGCCCAGGGGGATGGGACTTTTCGTTGAACACTGAAGCTTTCTTT. It translates to CASPGGWDFSLNTEAFF.

In this sample, this clonotype turned up many times. The chain recombines TRBV2 with TRBJ2-3; D call uncertain. Per germline, CDR1 SNHLY and CDR2 FYNNEI. The V gene lost 2 bases and the J gene lost 2 bases, with 11 bases spanning the gap. CDR3 length: 15 amino acids. CDR3 nucleotide sequence: TGTGCCAGCAGTGAACCGCCGGTATCCACAGATACGCAGTATTTT. This codes for CASSEPPVSTDTQYF. Based on the CDR3 plus reference TRBV2 and TRBJ2-3, the full variable domain is EPEVTQTPSHQVTQMGQEVILRCVPISNHLYFYWYRQILGQKVEFLVSFYNNEISEKSEIFDDQFSVERPDGSNFTLKIRSTKLEDSAMYFCASSEPPVSTDTQYFGPGTRLTVL.

This clonotype was seen many times. This chain uses TRBV2 with TRBJ2-7, with a possible D match to TRBD1 (6 bases). The germline V and J ends were trimmed by 7 bases and 5 bases, with 15 bases remaining between them. The germline gives CDR1 SNHLY, CDR2 FYNNEI. The CDR3 covers 13 residues. The CDR3 DNA sequence: TGTGCCAGCAAGAGGGGGTTAGGCAACGAGCAGTACTTC. It yields the protein CASKRGLGNEQYF. Variable domain in full (rest from reference TRBV2 and TRBJ2-7): EPEVTQTPSHQVTQMGQEVILRCVPISNHLYFYWYRQILGQKVEFLVSFYNNEISEKSEIFDDQFSVERPDGSNFTLKIRSTKLEDSAMYFCASKRGLGNEQYFGPGTRLTVT.

At least ten counts were recorded for this clonotype. The V call is TRBV2, the J call TRBJ2-7; D gene ambiguous. This CDR3 comprises 13 residues. V lost 5 bases and J 2 bases, leaving 10 bases between the germline ends. Germline V CDR1 and CDR2: SNHLY, FYNNEI. The CDR3 DNA reads as TGTGCCAGCAGTCCCCGTGAGACCTACGAGCAGTACTTC. Translated, it gives CASSPRETYEQYF.

This clonotype came up many times. V is TRBV2 and J is TRBJ2-1; D is undetermined. Trimming shortened V by 6 bases and J by 10 bases, and 19 bases separated the two germline ends. This CDR3 is built from 14 residues. Germline CDR1 and CDR2: SNHLY and FYNNEI. CDR3 bases: TGTGCCAGCAGGCGGACCTACACCCACCCCGAGCAGTTCTTC. Translating gives CASRRTYTHPEQFF.

This clonotype was picked up many times. This chain connects TRBV6-6 to TRBJ2-2, with D uncertain. Trimming shortened V by 3 bases and J by 1 base, and 6 bases separated the two germline ends. There are 14 residues in the CDR3. Germline V CDR1 and CDR2: MNHNY, SVGAGI (reference sequence). CDR3 sequence: CASSYSRNTGELFF. The DNA for the CDR3 is TGTGCCAGCAGTTATTCCAGGAACACCGGGGAGCTGTTTTTT.